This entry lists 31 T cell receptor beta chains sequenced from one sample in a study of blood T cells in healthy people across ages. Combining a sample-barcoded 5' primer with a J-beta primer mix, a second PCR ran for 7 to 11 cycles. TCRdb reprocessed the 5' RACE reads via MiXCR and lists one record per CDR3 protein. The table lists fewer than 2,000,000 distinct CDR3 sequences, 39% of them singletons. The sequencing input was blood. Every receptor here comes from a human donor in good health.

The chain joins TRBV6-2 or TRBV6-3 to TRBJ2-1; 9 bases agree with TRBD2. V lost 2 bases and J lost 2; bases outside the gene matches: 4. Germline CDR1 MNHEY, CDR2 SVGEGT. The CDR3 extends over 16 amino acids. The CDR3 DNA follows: TGTGCCAGCAGTTACGGGCGGGGGGGCGCCTACAATGAGCAGTTCTTC. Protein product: CASSYGRGGAYNEQFF.

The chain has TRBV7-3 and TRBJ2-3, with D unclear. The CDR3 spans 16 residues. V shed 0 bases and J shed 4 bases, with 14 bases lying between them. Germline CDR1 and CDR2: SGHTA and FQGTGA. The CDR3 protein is CASSLTGLVAADTQYF. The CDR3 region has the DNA TGTGCCAGCAGCTTAACCGGCCTAGTTGCCGCAGATACGCAGTATTTT.

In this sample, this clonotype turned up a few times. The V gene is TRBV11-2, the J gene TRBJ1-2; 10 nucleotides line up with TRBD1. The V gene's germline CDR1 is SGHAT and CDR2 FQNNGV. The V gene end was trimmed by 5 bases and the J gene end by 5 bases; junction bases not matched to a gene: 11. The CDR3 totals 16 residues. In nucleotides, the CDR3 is TGTGCCAGCAGCACCCGACGCCGGGACAGGGGTTATGGCTACACCTTC. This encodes CASSTRRRDRGYGYTF.

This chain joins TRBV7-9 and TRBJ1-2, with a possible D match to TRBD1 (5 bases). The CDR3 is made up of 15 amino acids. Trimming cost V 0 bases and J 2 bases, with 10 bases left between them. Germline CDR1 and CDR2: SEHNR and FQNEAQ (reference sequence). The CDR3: CASSLAMGGNYGYTF. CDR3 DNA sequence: TGTGCCAGCAGCTTAGCGATGGGGGGGAACTATGGCTACACCTTC.

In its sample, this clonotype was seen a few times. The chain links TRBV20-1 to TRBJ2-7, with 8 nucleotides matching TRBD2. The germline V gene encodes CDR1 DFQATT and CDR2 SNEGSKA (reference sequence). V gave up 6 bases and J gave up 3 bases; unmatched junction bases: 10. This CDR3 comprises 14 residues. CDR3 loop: CSARRGLGFYEQYF. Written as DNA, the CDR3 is TGCAGTGCCCGAAGGGGACTAGGGTTCTACGAGCAGTACTTC.

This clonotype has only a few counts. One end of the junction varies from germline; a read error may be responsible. The DNA of the CDR3 is TGCAGTGCAAGAGACTTGCCTTTCTACGAGCAGTACTTC. As protein: CSARDLPFYEQYF. The chain combines TRBV20-1 with TRBJ2-7; D gene unclear. The CDR3 consists of 13 residues. CDR1 is DFQATT, CDR2 SNEGSKA, per germline (reference sequence).

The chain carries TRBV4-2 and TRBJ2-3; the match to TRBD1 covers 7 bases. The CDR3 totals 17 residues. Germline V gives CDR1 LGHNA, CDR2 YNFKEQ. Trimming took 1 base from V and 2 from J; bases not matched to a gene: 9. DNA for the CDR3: TGTGCCAGCAGCCAAGCTCCCTGGGACAGCTCCACAGATACGCAGTATTTT. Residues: CASSQAPWDSSTDTQYF.

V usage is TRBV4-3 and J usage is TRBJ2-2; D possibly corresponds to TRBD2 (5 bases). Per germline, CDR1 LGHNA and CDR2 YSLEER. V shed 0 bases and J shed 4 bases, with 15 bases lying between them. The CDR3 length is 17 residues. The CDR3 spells CASSQDPPLGSTGELFF. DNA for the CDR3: TGCGCCAGCAGCCAAGATCCCCCATTGGGGAGCACCGGGGAGCTGTTTTTT.

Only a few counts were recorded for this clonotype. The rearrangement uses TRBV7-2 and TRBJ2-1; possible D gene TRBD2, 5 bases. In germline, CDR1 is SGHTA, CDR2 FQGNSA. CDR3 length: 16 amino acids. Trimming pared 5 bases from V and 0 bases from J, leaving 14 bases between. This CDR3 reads CASSLRTSSSYNEQFF. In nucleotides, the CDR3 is TGTGCCAGCAGCCTAAGGACTTCCAGCTCCTACAATGAGCAGTTCTTC.

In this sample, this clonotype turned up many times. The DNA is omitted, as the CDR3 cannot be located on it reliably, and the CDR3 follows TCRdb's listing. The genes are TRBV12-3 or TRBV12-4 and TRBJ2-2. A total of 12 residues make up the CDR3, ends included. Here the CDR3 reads CASSFGAGELFF.

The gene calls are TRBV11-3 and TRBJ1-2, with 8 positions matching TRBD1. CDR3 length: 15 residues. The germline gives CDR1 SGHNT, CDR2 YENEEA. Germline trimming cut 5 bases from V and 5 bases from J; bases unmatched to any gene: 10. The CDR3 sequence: CASSRGQAEDYGYTF. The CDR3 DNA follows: TGTGCCAGCAGCCGGGGACAGGCCGAGGATTATGGCTACACCTTC.

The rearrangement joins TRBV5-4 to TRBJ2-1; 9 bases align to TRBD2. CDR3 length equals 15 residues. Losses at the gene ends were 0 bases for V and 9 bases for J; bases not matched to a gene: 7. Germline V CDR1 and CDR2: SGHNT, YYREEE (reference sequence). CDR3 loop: CASSLVASGAFEQFF. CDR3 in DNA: TGTGCCAGCAGCTTGGTGGCTAGCGGGGCATTTGAGCAGTTCTTC.

The CDR3 is CASSWGLFQNEQFF. CDR3 sequence (DNA): TGTGCCAGCAGTTGGGGACTCTTCCAGAATGAGCAGTTCTTC. The chain joins TRBV12-3 or TRBV12-4 to TRBJ2-1, with D perhaps matching TRBD2 (6 bases). The germline V and J ends were trimmed by 4 bases and 7 bases, with 14 bases remaining between them. This CDR3 comprises 14 residues.

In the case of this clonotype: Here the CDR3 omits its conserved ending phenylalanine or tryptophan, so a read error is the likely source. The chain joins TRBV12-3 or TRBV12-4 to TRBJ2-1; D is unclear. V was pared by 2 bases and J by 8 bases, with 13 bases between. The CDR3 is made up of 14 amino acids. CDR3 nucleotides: TGTGCCAGCAGTTTAATGGGCCCCAGGCATGAGCAGTTCGTC. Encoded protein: CASSLMGPRHEQFV.

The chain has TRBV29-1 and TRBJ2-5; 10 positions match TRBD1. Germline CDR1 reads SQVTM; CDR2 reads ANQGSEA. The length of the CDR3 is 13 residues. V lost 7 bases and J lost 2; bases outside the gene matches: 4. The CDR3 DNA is TGCAGCGCGGACAGGGGGGGACAAGAGACCCAGTACTTC. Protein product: CSADRGGQETQYF.

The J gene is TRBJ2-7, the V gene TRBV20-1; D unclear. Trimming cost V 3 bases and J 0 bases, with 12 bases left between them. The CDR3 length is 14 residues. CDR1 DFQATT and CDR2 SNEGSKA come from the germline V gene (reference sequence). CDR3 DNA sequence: TGCAGTGCTAGCAGACACGCAGCCTCCTACGAGCAGTACTTC. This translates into CSASRHAASYEQYF.

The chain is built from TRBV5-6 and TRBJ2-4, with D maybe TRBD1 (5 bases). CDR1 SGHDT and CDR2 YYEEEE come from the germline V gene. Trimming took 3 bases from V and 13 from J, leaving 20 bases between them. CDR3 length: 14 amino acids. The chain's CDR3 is CASSWGRGQSAQYF. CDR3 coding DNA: TGTGCCAGCAGCTGGGGTAGGGGTCAATCCGCGCAGTACTTC.

The CDR3 is CSVVARETQFF. The CDR3 DNA reads TGCAGCGTTGTAGCGAGGGAGACCCAGTTCTTC. The chain links TRBV29-1 to TRBJ2-1, with TRBD2 as a possible D gene (5 bases). CDR1 is SQVTM, CDR2 ANQGSEA, per germline. This CDR3 has 11 residues. Trimming stripped 4 bases from V and 13 bases from J, with 14 bases between.

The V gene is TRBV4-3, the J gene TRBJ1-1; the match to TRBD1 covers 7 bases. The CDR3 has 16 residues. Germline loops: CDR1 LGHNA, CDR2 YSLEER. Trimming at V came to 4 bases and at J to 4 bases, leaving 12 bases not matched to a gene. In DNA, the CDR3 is TGCGCCAGCAGCCCAGGGAGGGGGCGCGCGGGCACTGAAGCTTTCTTT. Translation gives CASSPGRGRAGTEAFF.

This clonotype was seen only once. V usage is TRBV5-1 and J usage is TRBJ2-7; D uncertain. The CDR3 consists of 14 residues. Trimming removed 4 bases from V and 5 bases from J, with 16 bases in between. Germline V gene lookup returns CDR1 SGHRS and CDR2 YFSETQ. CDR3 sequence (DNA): TGCGCCAGCAGCCCCCAAGGGTTCAAGGACGAGCAGTACTTC. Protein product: CASSPQGFKDEQYF.

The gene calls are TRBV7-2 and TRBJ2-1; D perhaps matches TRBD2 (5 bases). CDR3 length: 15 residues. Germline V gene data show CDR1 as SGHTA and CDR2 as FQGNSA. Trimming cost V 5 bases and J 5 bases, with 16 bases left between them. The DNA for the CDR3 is TGTGCCAGCAGCCTCAACGGGATTATAGACAATGAGCAGTTCTTC. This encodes CASSLNGIIDNEQFF.

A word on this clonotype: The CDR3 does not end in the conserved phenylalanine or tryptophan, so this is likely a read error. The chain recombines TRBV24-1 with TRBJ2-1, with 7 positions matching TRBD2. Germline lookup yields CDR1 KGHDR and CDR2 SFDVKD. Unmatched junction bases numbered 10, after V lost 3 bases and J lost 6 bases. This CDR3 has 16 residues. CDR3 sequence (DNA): TGTGCCACCAGTGATGGGGGGGTAGTAGGTGGCAATGAGCAGTTCCTC. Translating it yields CATSDGGVVGGNEQFL.

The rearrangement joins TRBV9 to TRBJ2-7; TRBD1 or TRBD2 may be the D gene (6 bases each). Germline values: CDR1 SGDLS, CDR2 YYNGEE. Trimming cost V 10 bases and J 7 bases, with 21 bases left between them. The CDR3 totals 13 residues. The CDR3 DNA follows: TGTGCCTCCAACCCGGGGGCCATTGGGGAGCAGTACTTC. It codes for CASNPGAIGEQYF.

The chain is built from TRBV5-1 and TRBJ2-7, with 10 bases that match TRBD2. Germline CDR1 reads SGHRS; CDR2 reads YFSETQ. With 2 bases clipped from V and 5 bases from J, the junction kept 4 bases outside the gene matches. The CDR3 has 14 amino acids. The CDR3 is CASSFTGTSDEQYF. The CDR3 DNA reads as TGCGCCAGCAGCTTCACCGGGACTAGCGACGAGCAGTACTTC. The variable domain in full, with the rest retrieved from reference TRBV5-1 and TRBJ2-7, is KAGVTQTPRYLIKTRGQQVTLSCSPISGHRSVSWYQQTPGQGLQFLFEYFSETQRNKGNFPGRFSGRQFSNSRSEMNVSTLELGDSALYLCASSFTGTSDEQYFGPGTRLTVT.

DNA for the CDR3: TGCGCCAGCAGCCAAGTAGCGCTTAGCACAGATACGCAGTATTTT. Its protein is CASSQVALSTDTQYF. This chain joins TRBV4-3 and TRBJ2-3; possible D gene TRBD2, 5 bases. V lost 1 base, J lost 0 bases, and 8 bases lay in between. CDR1 LGHNA and CDR2 YSLEER come from the germline V gene. This CDR3 comprises 15 residues.

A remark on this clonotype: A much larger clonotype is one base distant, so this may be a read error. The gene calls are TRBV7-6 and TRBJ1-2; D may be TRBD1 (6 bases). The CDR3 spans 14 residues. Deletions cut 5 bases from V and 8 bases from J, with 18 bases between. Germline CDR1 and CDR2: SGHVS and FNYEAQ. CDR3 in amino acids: CASSPQGSVGGYTF. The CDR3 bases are TGTGCCAGCAGCCCTCAGGGGAGTGTTGGGGGCTACACCTTC.

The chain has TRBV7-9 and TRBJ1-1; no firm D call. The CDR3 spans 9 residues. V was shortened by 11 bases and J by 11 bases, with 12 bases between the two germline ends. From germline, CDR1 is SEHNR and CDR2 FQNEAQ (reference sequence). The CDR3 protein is CAGGREAFF. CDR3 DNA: TGTGCCGGAGGGCGGGAGGCTTTCTTT. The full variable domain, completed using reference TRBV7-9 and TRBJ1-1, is DTGVSQNPRHKITKRGQNVTFRCDPISEHNRLYWYRQTLGQGPEFLTYFQNEAQLEKSRLLSDRFSAERPKGSFSTLEIQRTEQGDSAMYLCAGGREAFFGQGTRLTVV.

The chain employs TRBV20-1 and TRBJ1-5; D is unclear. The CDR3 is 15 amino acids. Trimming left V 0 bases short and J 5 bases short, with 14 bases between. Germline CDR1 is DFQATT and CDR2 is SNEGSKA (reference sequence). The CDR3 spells CSARDRLFGDQPQHF. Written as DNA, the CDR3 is TGCAGTGCTAGAGATCGGCTTTTCGGGGATCAGCCCCAGCATTTT.

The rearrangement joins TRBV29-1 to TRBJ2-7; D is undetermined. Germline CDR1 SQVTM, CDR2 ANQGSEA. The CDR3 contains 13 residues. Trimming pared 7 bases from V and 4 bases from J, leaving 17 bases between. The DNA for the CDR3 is TGCAGCGCCTCCAGCCTCCAAGATTACGAGCAGTACTTC. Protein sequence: CSASSLQDYEQYF.

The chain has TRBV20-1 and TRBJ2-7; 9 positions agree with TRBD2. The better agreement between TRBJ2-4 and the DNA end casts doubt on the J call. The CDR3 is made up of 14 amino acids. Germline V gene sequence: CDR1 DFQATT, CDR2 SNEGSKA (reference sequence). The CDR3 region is CSARSQRGENIQYF. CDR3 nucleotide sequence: TGCAGTGCTAGATCACAGCGGGGGGAAAACATTCAGTACTTC.

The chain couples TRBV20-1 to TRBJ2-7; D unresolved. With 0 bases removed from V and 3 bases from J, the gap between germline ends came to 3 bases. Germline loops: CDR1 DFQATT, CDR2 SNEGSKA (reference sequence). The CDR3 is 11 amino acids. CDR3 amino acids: CSAREVYEQYF. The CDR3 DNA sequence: TGCAGTGCTAGAGAGGTCTACGAGCAGTACTTC.